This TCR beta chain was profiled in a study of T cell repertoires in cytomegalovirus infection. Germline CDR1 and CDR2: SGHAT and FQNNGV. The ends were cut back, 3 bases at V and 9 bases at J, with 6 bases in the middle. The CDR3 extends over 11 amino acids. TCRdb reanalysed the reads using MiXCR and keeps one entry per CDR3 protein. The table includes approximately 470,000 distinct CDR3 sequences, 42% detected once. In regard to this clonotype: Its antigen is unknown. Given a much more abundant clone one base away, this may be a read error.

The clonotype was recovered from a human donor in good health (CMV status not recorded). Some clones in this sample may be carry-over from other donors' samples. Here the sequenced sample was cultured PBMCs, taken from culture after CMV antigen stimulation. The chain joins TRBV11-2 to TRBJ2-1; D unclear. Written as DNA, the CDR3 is TGTGCCAGCAGCTTTTTGAGTGAGCAGTTCTTC. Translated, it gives CASSFLSEQFF.